These 5 T cell receptor beta chains were all obtained from the same sample, sequenced in a study of T cell responses to AZD1222 COVID-19 vaccine. The data were produced by immunoSEQ multiplex PCR, yet TCRdb's version contains in-frame clones alone and is incomplete. The table has about 100,000 clones, roughly 91% seen once. The input for sequencing was peripheral blood, taken on day 0 of AZD1222 vaccination. Every receptor here comes from an adult in good health.

The chain joins TRBV7-2 to TRBJ1-5; D perhaps matches TRBD1 (6 bases). V was cut by 5 bases and J by 7 bases, with 18 bases left in between. The CDR3 is 15 residues long. Germline V CDR1 and CDR2: SGHTA, FQGNSA. CDR3 coding DNA: TGTGCCAGCAGCCCTGGACAGCGTAGGATGCAGCCCCAGCATTTT. Translation gives CASSPGQRRMQPQHF.

The V gene is TRBV5-1, the J gene TRBJ2-1; D uncertain. Germline V gene sequence: CDR1 SGHRS, CDR2 YFSETQ. The CDR3 has 11 amino acids. Trimming took off 2 bases at V and 7 bases at J, with 4 bases between the two ends. The CDR3 region has the DNA TGCGCCAGCAGCTTAGAGAATGAGCAGTTCTTC. Protein: CASSLENEQFF. The whole variable domain, remainder taken from reference TRBV5-1 and TRBJ2-1, is KAGVTQTPRYLIKTRGQQVTLSCSPISGHRSVSWYQQTPGQGLQFLFEYFSETQRNKGNFPGRFSGRQFSNSRSEMNVSTLELGDSALYLCASSLENEQFFGPGTRLTVL.

This clone is a singleton in its sample. This chain joins TRBV2 and TRBJ2-7; D is possibly TRBD2 (6 bases). CDR1 SNHLY and CDR2 FYNNEI come from the germline V gene. The CDR3 consists of 13 residues. V lost 7 bases and J 1 base, leaving 11 bases between the germline ends. CDR3 nucleotides: TGTGCCAGCACCCTGGGGGGATCCTACGAGCAGTACTTC. Protein: CASTLGGSYEQYF.

This clone was detected only a few times. The rearrangement links TRBV7-8 to TRBJ1-1; D might be TRBD1 (5 bases). V was pared by 1 base and J by 3 bases, with 15 bases between. Germline CDR1 is SGHVS and CDR2 is FQNEAQ. The CDR3 contains 16 residues. CDR3 loop: CASSLESSSGYTEAFF. CDR3 bases: TGTGCCAGCAGCTTAGAATCATCGTCAGGGTACACTGAAGCTTTCTTT.

This clone was detected only a few times. This chain connects TRBV7-6 to TRBJ2-7; 8 bases line up with TRBD1. CDR1 SGHVS and CDR2 FNYEAQ come from the germline V gene. This CDR3 is 14 amino acids long. V dropped 2 bases and J dropped 6; count of bases not matched to a gene: 6. The CDR3 reads CASSLQGAAGEQYF. CDR3 in DNA: TGTGCCAGCAGCTTACAGGGGGCGGCCGGCGAGCAGTACTTC.